This is a list of T cell receptor beta chains from one sample in a study of blood T cell repertoires in COVID-19. Here immunoSEQ multiplex PCR was the method, and the copy in TCRdb shows in-frame clones only, minus some. Of around 300,000 clones in the sample, approximately 89% were seen once. Input material: PBMCs or T cells enriched from blood (not recorded which). Receptor source: a man aged 30-40 years who had recovered from COVID-19. Each CDR3 is given with its conserved first and last residue. Fields, in order: J gene, clone size, D gene, V gene, CDR3 protein, CDR3 DNA. The D gene is left open where the match is weak. A row's size may be missing; if present it is once, few, many or a size class.

TRBJ1-6	.	.	TRBV3-1/TRBV3-2	CASSQTLSHSPLHF	TGTGCCAGCAGCCAAACCCTATCTCATTCACCCCTCCACTTT
TRBJ1-6	.	.	TRBV6-1	CASSEQIPVSSYNSPLHF	TGTGCCAGCAGTGAGCAAATCCCCGTGAGCTCCTATAATTCACCCCTCCACTTT
TRBJ1-1	.	.	TRBV27	CASSLQDSLNTEAFF	TGTGCCAGCAGTTTACAGGACAGTTTGAACACTGAAGCTTTCTTT
TRBJ2-7	.	TRBD1	TRBV5-1	CASSPGGTGYEQYF	TGCGCCAGCAGCCCCGGGGGGACAGGGTACGAGCAGTACTTC
TRBJ2-5	.	TRBD1	TRBV7-9	CASSRDRGLQETQYF	TGTGCCAGCAGCCGGGACAGGGGGCTCCAAGAGACCCAGTACTTC
TRBJ1-2	.	TRBD1	TRBV3-1/TRBV3-2	CASSQIGQGRGGYTF	TGTGCCAGCAGCCAAATCGGACAGGGTAGAGGTGGCTACACCTTC
TRBJ2-7	.	.	TRBV18	CASSPPTLDRGYEQYF	TGTGCCAGCTCACCACCAACCCTTGACAGAGGCTACGAGCAGTACTTC
TRBJ2-1	.	.	TRBV7-9	CASSPAGRSYNEQFF	TGTGCCAGCAGCCCCGCGGGGAGATCCTACAATGAGCAGTTCTTC
TRBJ1-5	once	TRBD1	TRBV10-2	CASSLGGAGQPQHF	TGCGCCAGCAGTTTAGGGGGCGCTGGTCAGCCCCAGCATTTT
TRBJ2-5	.	TRBD1	TRBV28	CASSSGQGGETQYF	TGTGCCAGCAGTTCGGGACAGGGGGGCGAGACCCAGTACTTC
TRBJ1-5	.	TRBD1	TRBV6-1	CASSDVGTGASWGNQPQHF	TGTGCCAGCAGTGACGTGGGGACAGGGGCCTCCTGGGGCAATCAGCCCCAGCATTTT
TRBJ2-7	.	TRBD1	TRBV11-1	CASSPGTETFWEQYF	TGTGCCAGCAGCCCGGGGACAGAGACTTTTTGGGAGCAGTACTTC
TRBJ1-5	.	.	TRBV19	CASSPHPGNQPQHF	TGTGCCAGTAGTCCCCACCCAGGGAATCAGCCCCAGCATTTT
TRBJ2-7	few	TRBD1	TRBV27	CASSSGYRGFTYEQYF	TGTGCCAGCAGTTCCGGGTACAGGGGGTTCACCTACGAGCAGTACTTC
TRBJ2-5	.	TRBD2	TRBV6-5	CASSRLAGAQETQYF	TGTGCCAGCAGTCGACTAGCGGGGGCGCAAGAGACCCAGTACTTC
TRBJ2-3	.	TRBD1	TRBV5-1	CASSPPGQGTDTQYF	TGCGCCAGCAGCCCACCGGGACAGGGGACAGATACGCAGTATTTT
TRBJ1-2	.	TRBD1	TRBV29-1	CSVAGTATNYGYTF	TGCAGCGTCGCCGGGACAGCGACTAACTATGGCTACACCTTC
TRBJ2-2	few	.	TRBV6-1	CASSDRGTNTGELFF	TGTGCCAGCAGTGACCGGGGGACGAACACCGGGGAGCTGTTTTTT
TRBJ2-1	.	.	TRBV6-2/TRBV6-3	CASSHRQRSYNEQFF	TGTGCCAGCAGCCACCGACAGCGCTCCTACAATGAGCAGTTCTTC
TRBJ1-4	.	.	TRBV6-5	CASSYGGQLFF	TGTGCCAGCAGTTACGGGGGCCAACTGTTTTTT
TRBJ1-4	.	.	TRBV7-9	CASSLWLTPTNEKLFF	TGTGCCAGCAGCTTATGGCTCACGCCAACTAATGAAAAACTGTTTTTT
TRBJ2-7	.	.	TRBV2	CASKPRAYEQYF	TGTGCCAGCAAGCCCAGGGCTTACGAGCAGTACTTC
TRBJ2-1	.	.	TRBV7-3	CASSLTGGNEQFF	TGTGCCAGCAGCTTAACCGGGGGTAATGAGCAGTTCTTC
TRBJ2-5	.	.	TRBV11-2	CASTFSRLETQYF	TGTGCCAGCACCTTTTCTCGGTTAGAGACCCAGTACTTC
TRBJ1-5	.	TRBD1	TRBV5-5	CASSLQQGGNQPQHF	TGTGCCAGCAGCTTGCAACAGGGGGGCAATCAGCCCCAGCATTTT
TRBJ2-7	.	TRBD2	TRBV7-3	CASSRGGDYEQYF	TGTGCCAGCAGTCGGGGGGGAGACTACGAGCAGTACTTC
TRBJ1-3	.	.	TRBV30	CAWGASGNTIYF	TGTGCCTGGGGGGCCTCTGGAAACACCATATATTTT
TRBJ2-1	.	TRBD1	TRBV5-1	CASSRRGGDRGLYEQFF	TGCGCCAGCAGCAGGCGGGGAGGGGACAGGGGGCTCTATGAGCAGTTCTTC
TRBJ1-1	.	.	TRBV5-6	CASSLGATEAFF	TGTGCCAGCAGCTTGGGAGCAACTGAAGCTTTCTTT
TRBJ2-7	.	.	TRBV9	CASSVAQGEPYEQYF	TGTGCCAGCAGCGTAGCTCAGGGTGAACCCTACGAGCAGTACTTC
TRBJ1-4	.	.	TRBV29-1	CSVAVTTTNEKLFF	TGCAGCGTTGCTGTGACAACAACTAATGAAAAACTGTTTTTT
TRBJ1-1	.	.	TRBV2	CASRPSTRLEEAFF	TGTGCCAGCAGACCTAGCACACGGTTAGAGGAAGCTTTCTTT
TRBJ2-7	.	TRBD1	TRBV5-1	CASSSGQGIYEQYF	TGCGCCAGCAGCTCCGGACAGGGGATCTACGAGCAGTACTTC
TRBJ1-1	.	TRBD1	TRBV6-5	CATRAKATGHTEAFF	TGTGCCACTCGAGCAAAAGCGACAGGGCACACTGAAGCTTTCTTT
TRBJ2-1	.	.	TRBV18	CASSPGLYNEQFF	TGTGCCAGCTCACCAGGGCTTTACAATGAGCAGTTCTTC
TRBJ2-1	.	.	TRBV18	CASSPPEVYPYNEQFF	TGTGCCAGCTCACCACCGGAGGTTTACCCCTACAATGAGCAGTTCTTC
TRBJ1-1	.	.	TRBV2	CASSMTALNTEAFF	TGTGCCAGCAGTATGACAGCTTTGAACACTGAAGCTTTCTTT
TRBJ1-2	.	TRBD1	TRBV19	CASSPGGTGYGYTF	TGTGCCAGTAGTCCAGGGGGCACGGGCTATGGCTACACCTTC
TRBJ2-7	.	TRBD2	TRBV9	CASSAGLGNAYEQYF	TGTGCCAGCAGCGCCGGACTAGGGAATGCCTACGAGCAGTACTTC
TRBJ1-1	.	.	TRBV5-5	CASSFTQNTEAFF	TGTGCCAGCAGTTTTACACAGAACACTGAAGCTTTCTTT
TRBJ2-1	.	TRBD1	TRBV19	CASNHRTGGNEQFF	TGTGCCAGTAACCACCGGACAGGGGGCAATGAGCAGTTCTTC
TRBJ2-1	few	TRBD2	TRBV5-1	CASSLAPLVAGETEQFF	TGCGCCAGCAGCTTGGCCCCGTTGGTAGCGGGGGAAACGGAGCAGTTCTTC